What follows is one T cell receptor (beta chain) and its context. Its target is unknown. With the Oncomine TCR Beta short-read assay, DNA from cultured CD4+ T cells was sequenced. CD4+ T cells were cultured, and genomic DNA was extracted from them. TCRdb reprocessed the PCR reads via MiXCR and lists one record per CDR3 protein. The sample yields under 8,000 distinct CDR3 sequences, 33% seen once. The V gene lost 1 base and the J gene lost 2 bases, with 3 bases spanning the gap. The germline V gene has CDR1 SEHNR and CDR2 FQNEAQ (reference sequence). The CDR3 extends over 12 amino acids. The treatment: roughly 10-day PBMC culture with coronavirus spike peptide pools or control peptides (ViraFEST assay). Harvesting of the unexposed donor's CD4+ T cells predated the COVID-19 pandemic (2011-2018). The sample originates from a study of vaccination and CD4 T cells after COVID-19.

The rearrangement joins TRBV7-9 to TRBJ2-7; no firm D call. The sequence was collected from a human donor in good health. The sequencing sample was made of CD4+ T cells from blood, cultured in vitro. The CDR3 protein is CASSLGAYEQYF. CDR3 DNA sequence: TGTGCCAGCAGCTTAGGAGCCTACGAGCAGTACTTC.